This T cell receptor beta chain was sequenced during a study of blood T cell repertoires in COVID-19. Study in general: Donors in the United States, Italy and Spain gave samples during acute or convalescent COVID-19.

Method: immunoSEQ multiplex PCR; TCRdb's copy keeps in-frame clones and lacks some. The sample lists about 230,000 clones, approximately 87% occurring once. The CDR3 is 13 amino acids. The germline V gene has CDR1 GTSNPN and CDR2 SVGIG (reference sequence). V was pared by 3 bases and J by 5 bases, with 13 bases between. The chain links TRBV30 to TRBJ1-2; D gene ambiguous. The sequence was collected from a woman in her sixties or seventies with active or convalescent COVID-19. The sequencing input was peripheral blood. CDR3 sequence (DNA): TGTGCCTGGAGCCTCGGCCGGGAGTATGGCTACACCTTC. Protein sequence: CAWSLGREYGYTF.